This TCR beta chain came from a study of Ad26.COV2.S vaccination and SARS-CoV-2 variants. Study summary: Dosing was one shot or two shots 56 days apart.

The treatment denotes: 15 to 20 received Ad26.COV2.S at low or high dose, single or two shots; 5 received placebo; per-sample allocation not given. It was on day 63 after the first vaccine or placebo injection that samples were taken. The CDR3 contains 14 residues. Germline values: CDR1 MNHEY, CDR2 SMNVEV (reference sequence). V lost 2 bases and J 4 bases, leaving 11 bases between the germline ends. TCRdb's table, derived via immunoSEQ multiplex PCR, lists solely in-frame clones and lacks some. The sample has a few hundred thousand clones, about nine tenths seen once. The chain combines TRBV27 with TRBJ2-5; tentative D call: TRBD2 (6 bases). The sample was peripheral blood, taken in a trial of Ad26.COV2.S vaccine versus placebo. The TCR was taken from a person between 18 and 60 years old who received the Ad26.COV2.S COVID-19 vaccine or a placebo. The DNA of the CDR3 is TGTGCCAGCAGTTTAATCGGGAGAGGAGAGACCCAGTACTTC. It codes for CASSLIGRGETQYF.